Listed here are 13 T cell receptor beta chains from one sample, sequenced in a study of identical twins. Each CDR3 protein gets one entry after TCRdb re-called the 5' RACE reads with MiXCR. The profile shows 500,000 to 600,000 distinct CDR3 sequences, about 20% of them singletons. This sample was also put to use in a study of T cells expressing NK-cell markers.

The material sequenced was CD4+ T cells sorted from blood. The origin of the receptors is a woman aged 18-35 years in good health.

The sample holds a few counts of this clonotype. The rearrangement links TRBV27 to TRBJ1-5; TRBD1 is a possible D gene (5 bases). The V gene's germline CDR1 is MNHEY and CDR2 SMNVEV (reference sequence). The CDR3 has 14 residues. V lost 5 bases, J lost 0 bases, and 8 bases lay in between. Here the CDR3 reads CASSLTVSNQPQHF. The CDR3, as DNA: TGTGCCAGCAGTCTGACAGTTAGCAATCAGCCCCAGCATTTT.

This clonotype has just a few counts. The V gene is TRBV24-1, the J gene TRBJ2-1; TRBD2 might be the D (7 bases). Germline V gene lookup returns CDR1 KGHDR and CDR2 SFDVKD. The CDR3 has 14 amino acids. The V end was cut by 3 bases, the J end by 10 bases, with 15 bases between. CDR3 sequence (DNA): TGTGCCACCAGTGATAAGGGGGGGCCGGGGGAGCAGTTCTTC. Encoded protein: CATSDKGGPGEQFF.

The chain links TRBV5-1 to TRBJ1-6; no clear D. In germline, CDR1 is SGHRS, CDR2 YFSETQ. V was cut by 10 bases and J by 7 bases, with 12 bases left in between. This CDR3 has 12 residues. CDR3 coding DNA: TGCGCCGGATCCGAGAAGAATTCACCCCTCCACTTT. It specifies CAGSEKNSPLHF.

The V gene is TRBV20-1, the J gene TRBJ1-5; D remains ambiguous. V dropped 0 bases and J dropped 5 bases, with 5 bases sitting between them. Per germline, CDR1 DFQATT and CDR2 SNEGSKA (reference sequence). There are 12 residues in the CDR3. CDR3 sequence: CSARDQDQPQHF. DNA for the CDR3: TGCAGTGCTAGAGATCAAGATCAGCCCCAGCATTTT.

This clonotype was detected a few times. This sequence joins TRBV10-3 and TRBJ2-3, with unresolved D. The germline V gene encodes CDR1 ENHRY and CDR2 SYGVKD. V shed 0 bases and J shed 4 bases, with 2 bases lying between them. This CDR3 has 12 residues. Written as DNA, the CDR3 is TGTGCCATCAGTGAGTCCCCAGATACGCAGTATTTT. Translated: CAISESPDTQYF.

The V call is TRBV27, the J call TRBJ2-3, with D uncertain. The ends were cut back, 4 bases at V and 0 bases at J, with 14 bases in the middle. Germline lookup yields CDR1 MNHEY and CDR2 SMNVEV (reference sequence). The CDR3 runs 16 residues. The CDR3 sequence is CASSSLTWPSTDTQYF. The CDR3 DNA reads TGTGCCAGCAGTTCCCTGACTTGGCCTAGCACAGATACGCAGTATTTT.

The gene calls are TRBV6-2 or TRBV6-3 and TRBJ2-1; D not resolved. The V end was cut by 2 bases, the J end by 5 bases, with 7 bases between. Germline lookup yields CDR1 MNHEY and CDR2 SVGEGT. This CDR3 is built from 13 residues. The CDR3 reads CASSYARHNEQFF. The CDR3 region has the DNA TGTGCCAGCAGTTACGCGCGGCACAATGAGCAGTTCTTC.

This CDR3 is CATSRDDKTYEQYF. The CDR3 region has the DNA TGTGCCACCAGCAGAGATGACAAGACCTACGAGCAGTACTTC. The chain is built from TRBV15 and TRBJ2-7; D unresolved. The ends were cut back, 0 bases at V and 2 bases at J, with 8 bases in the middle. CDR3 length: 14 amino acids. Germline CDR1 reads LNHNV; CDR2 reads YYDKDF (reference sequence).

This clonotype occurred a few times. The V call is TRBV5-1, the J call TRBJ1-1; weak D call: TRBD1 (6 bases). Germline V gene data show CDR1 as SGHRS and CDR2 as YFSETQ. CDR3 length equals 14 residues. V was clipped by 4 bases and J by 3 bases, with 13 bases between them. The CDR3, as DNA: TGCGCCAGCAGCCCAGGGGCGGAGGACACTGAAGCTTTCTTT. Its protein product is CASSPGAEDTEAFF.

V usage is TRBV4-1 and J usage is TRBJ1-1; the D is unclear. Per germline, CDR1 MGHRA and CDR2 YSYEKL. With 3 bases removed from V and 1 base from J, the gap between germline ends came to 9 bases. The CDR3 runs 14 residues. CDR3 coding DNA: TGCGCCAGCAGCCAGCGGATTTCGAACACTGAAGCTTTCTTT. Translation gives CASSQRISNTEAFF.

This clonotype was recorded a few times. V is TRBV29-1 and J is TRBJ2-1, with no clear D. Trimming left V 4 bases short and J 5 bases short, with 6 bases between. This CDR3 comprises 11 residues. In germline, CDR1 is SQVTM, CDR2 ANQGSEA. Written as DNA, the CDR3 is TGCAGCGTTGTGCCGGACAATGAGCAGTTCTTC. Encoded protein: CSVVPDNEQFF.

This chain connects TRBV29-1 to TRBJ2-1, with D maybe TRBD2 (5 bases). The germline V gene has CDR1 SQVTM and CDR2 ANQGSEA. This CDR3 comprises 13 residues. Trimming pared 0 bases from V and 4 bases from J, leaving 7 bases between. The CDR3 DNA is TGCAGCGTTGAAGAATGGACTTACAATGAGCAGTTCTTC. Its protein is CSVEEWTYNEQFF.

This rearrangement joins TRBV10-3 to TRBJ2-7; no firm D call. CDR1 is ENHRY and CDR2 is SYGVKD in the germline V gene. V lost 8 bases and J 5 bases, leaving 13 bases between the germline ends. The CDR3 loop spans 12 amino acids. The CDR3 DNA sequence: TGTGCCATCGGTGGGTTGGGTGACGAGCAGTACTTC. It codes for CAIGGLGDEQYF.